Shown below are 29 T cell receptor beta chains from a single sample sequenced in a study of patients and donors after allogeneic stem cell transplantation. Each CDR3 protein gets one entry after TCRdb re-called the RT-PCR reads with MiXCR. Of over 350,000 distinct CDR3 sequences listed, more than 15% were seen once; the top ten hold roughly 7%. The specimen sequenced was blood, either unsorted or a sorted T cell fraction (not recorded which). The receptors shown here come from a human donor who was either an allogeneic HSCT recipient or a stem cell or donor lymphocyte infusion donor (not recorded which). It is not recorded whose cells these are; they may come from a transplant donor.

The chain couples TRBV5-1 to TRBJ1-2; 7 bases fit TRBD1. Germline values: CDR1 SGHRS, CDR2 YFSETQ. This CDR3 spans 15 amino acids. The V and J ends lost 0 bases and 8 bases, in that order; junction bases with no gene match: 10. The CDR3 DNA is TGCGCCAGCAGCTTGGAACCGGACAGGAGGTGGGGCTACACCTTC. Its translation: CASSLEPDRRWGYTF. Full variable domain (outside the CDR3, taken from reference TRBV5-1 and TRBJ1-2): KAGVTQTPRYLIKTRGQQVTLSCSPISGHRSVSWYQQTPGQGLQFLFEYFSETQRNKGNFPGRFSGRQFSNSRSEMNVSTLELGDSALYLCASSLEPDRRWGYTFGSGTRLTVV.

This clonotype was seen more than once but under ten times. This rearrangement joins TRBV4-2 to TRBJ1-4, with D tentatively TRBD1 (6 bases). The germline gives CDR1 LGHNA, CDR2 YNFKEQ. CDR3 size: 16 residues. The V and J ends lost 3 bases and 6 bases respectively, with 17 bases between them. The CDR3 sequence is CASSHAGGRTDEKLFF. The CDR3 DNA reads TGTGCCAGCAGCCACGCGGGTGGGAGGACAGATGAAAAACTGTTTTTT.

This chain connects TRBV10-3 to TRBJ2-7, with D possibly called TRBD1 or TRBD2 (5 bases each). This CDR3 contains 15 residues. CDR1 and CDR2 from the germline V gene are ENHRY and SYGVKD. The V and J ends lost 4 bases and 2 bases respectively, with 15 bases between them. CDR3 sequence: CAISAFRDQPYEQYF. CDR3 DNA sequence: TGTGCCATCAGTGCGTTCCGGGACCAACCCTACGAGCAGTACTTC.

The V and J genes are TRBV4-1 and TRBJ2-1; 7 bases fit TRBD1. V shed 1 base and J 6 bases; nucleotides not matched to a gene: 9. Per the germline V gene, CDR1 is MGHRA and CDR2 is YSYEKL. This CDR3 has 16 residues. DNA of the CDR3: TGCGCCAGCAGCCAAGCGGGTCCAGGGGGTCGCAATGAGCAGTTCTTC. Translated: CASSQAGPGGRNEQFF.

V is TRBV2 and J is TRBJ2-4; 7 bases are shared with TRBD2. This CDR3 region has 17 residues. Trimming at V came to 4 bases and at J to 11 bases, leaving 20 bases not matched to a gene. The V gene's germline CDR1 is SNHLY and CDR2 FYNNEI. The chain's CDR3 is CASSVMRPGGRGMVQYF. The CDR3 region has the DNA TGTGCCAGCAGTGTTATGCGGCCGGGAGGACGAGGGATGGTTCAGTACTTC.

The chain combines TRBV10-3 with TRBJ2-3, with TRBD2 matching 11 bases. This CDR3 has 16 residues. The trim removed 5 bases at V and 2 bases at J, leaving 6 bases unmatched. Germline V gene data show CDR1 as ENHRY and CDR2 as SYGVKD. This CDR3 is CAISPASGRTTDTQYF. For the CDR3, the DNA is TGTGCCATCAGTCCGGCTAGCGGGAGGACCACAGATACGCAGTATTTT.

At least ten counts were recorded for this clonotype. The CDR3 region has the DNA TGTGCCAGCAGCCGTGCCTACGAGCAGTACTTC. Amino acids: CASSRAYEQYF. The gene calls are TRBV13 and TRBJ2-7, with D hard to call. Germline V gene data show CDR1 as PRHDT and CDR2 as FYEKMQ (reference sequence). This CDR3 has 11 residues. V shed 5 bases and J shed 2 bases, with 4 bases lying between them.

This chain joins TRBV9 and TRBJ1-1, with D possibly being TRBD1 (5 bases). V was pared by 5 bases and J by 4 bases, with 9 bases between. CDR3 length: 12 residues. Germline values: CDR1 SGDLS, CDR2 YYNGEE. This chain's CDR3 is CASRGVGTEAFF. Written as DNA, the CDR3 is TGTGCCAGCAGAGGGGTGGGCACTGAAGCTTTCTTT.

The chain carries TRBV2 and TRBJ2-7; TRBD1 matches 8 bases. The V and J ends lost 4 bases and 5 bases, in that order; junction bases with no gene match: 4. CDR1 and CDR2 (germline): SNHLY, FYNNEI. The CDR3 totals 13 residues. The CDR3 here is CASSGTGLNEQYF. The CDR3 bases are TGTGCCAGCAGTGGGACAGGGTTGAACGAGCAGTACTTC.

The chain joins TRBV30 to TRBJ1-3, with a weak D call TRBD1 (6 bases). V was clipped by 4 bases and J by 3 bases, with 19 bases between them. Germline CDR1 GTSNPN, CDR2 SVGIG (reference sequence). CDR3 length equals 16 residues. Here the CDR3 DNA reads TGTGCCTGGATAGGCCCCGGCGGGGGCGGTGGAAACACCATATATTTT. Its protein is CAWIGPGGGGGNTIYF.

This sequence joins TRBV7-9 and TRBJ2-5, with 9 bases matching TRBD1. Germline V gene sequence: CDR1 SEHNR, CDR2 FQNEAQ (reference sequence). The J segment lost 5 bases and the V segment lost 2 bases, leaving 6 bases of the junction unmatched. The CDR3 length is 15 residues. The chain's CDR3 is CASSLPTGGWETQYF. In DNA, the CDR3 is TGTGCCAGCAGCTTACCCACAGGGGGCTGGGAGACCCAGTACTTC.

This clonotype was picked up many times. One junction end does not reproduce the germline sequence, and a read error may be involved. J is TRBJ1-3 and V is TRBV5-1, with no clear D. CDR1 and CDR2 (germline): SGHRS, YFSETQ. The CDR3 is 12 residues long. The CDR3 reads CASSLDGNTIYF. CDR3 DNA sequence: TGTGCCAGCAGCTTAGATGGAAACACCATATATTTT.

This clonotype was seen more than once but under ten times. V and J are TRBV4-1 and TRBJ2-1; no clear D. With 3 bases removed from V and 10 bases from J, the gap between germline ends came to 16 bases. Germline CDR1 and CDR2: MGHRA and YSYEKL. The CDR3 length is 14 residues. The CDR3 coding sequence is TGCGCCAGCAGCCATGCATTCGGGTCACGAGAGCAGTTCTTC. Its translation is CASSHAFGSREQFF.

This clonotype was detected only a few times. This rearrangement joins TRBV7-2 to TRBJ1-3; 11 bases map to TRBD1. V lost 2 bases to trimming and J lost 2 bases; unmatched junction nucleotides: 2. The CDR3 consists of 16 residues. Germline V lookup: CDR1 SGHTA, CDR2 FQGNSA. CDR3 coding DNA: TGTGCCAGCAGCTTAATGGGACAGGGGGCTGGAAACACCATATATTTT. Translated, it gives CASSLMGQGAGNTIYF.

The chain recombines TRBV5-5 with TRBJ1-1; D might be TRBD1 (5 bases). In germline, CDR1 is SGHKS, CDR2 YYEKEE (reference sequence). The CDR3 totals 15 residues. Trimming pared 0 bases from V and 0 bases from J, leaving 9 bases between. The CDR3 DNA is TGTGCCAGCAGCTTGGCTACGGACATGAACACTGAAGCTTTCTTT. Translation: CASSLATDMNTEAFF.

Only a few counts were recorded for this clonotype. The V and J genes are TRBV6-5 and TRBJ2-4; D perhaps matches TRBD2 (6 bases). Germline V gives CDR1 MNHEY, CDR2 SVGAGI. The V and J ends lost 4 bases and 8 bases respectively, with 15 bases between them. The CDR3 runs 14 residues. The CDR3 here is CASSSGVPGDIQYF. CDR3 nucleotide sequence: TGTGCCAGCAGTTCCGGGGTCCCGGGGGACATTCAGTACTTC.

This clonotype has ten or more counts. This chain's CDR3 is CASRTGTSGGTYNEQFF. The CDR3 bases are TGCGCCAGCAGGACGGGAACTAGCGGGGGGACCTACAATGAGCAGTTCTTC. V gene TRBV5-1 combines with J gene TRBJ2-1; 12 nucleotides agree with TRBD2. The J segment lost 2 bases and the V segment lost 5 bases, leaving 8 bases of the junction unmatched. This CDR3 is 17 amino acids long. Germline assignment: CDR1 SGHRS and CDR2 YFSETQ.

The sample holds a few counts of this clonotype. The V and J genes are TRBV5-4 and TRBJ2-2; 9 nucleotides match TRBD1. The CDR3 extends over 17 amino acids. CDR1 and CDR2 (germline): SGHNT, YYREEE (reference sequence). The J segment lost 1 base and the V segment lost 4 bases, leaving 8 bases of the junction unmatched. CDR3 loop: CASSPGTGKGNTGELFF. CDR3 DNA: TGTGCCAGCAGCCCGGGGACAGGGAAGGGGAACACCGGGGAGCTGTTTTTT.

This clonotype was counted only a few times. The chain is built from TRBV12-3 or TRBV12-4 and TRBJ1-5; D may be TRBD1 (6 bases). V lost 10 bases and J lost 4, with 11 bases in between. This CDR3 region has 12 residues. CDR3 sequence (DNA): TGTGCCACCGGACAGACTAATCAGCCCCAGCATTTT. This codes for CATGQTNQPQHF.

This clonotype occurred many times. The rearrangement uses TRBV20-1 and TRBJ2-5; possibly TRBD1 or TRBD2 for D (5 bases each). Trimming stripped 3 bases from V and 1 base from J, with 12 bases between. Germline V gene sequence: CDR1 DFQATT, CDR2 SNEGSKA (reference sequence). CDR3 length: 14 amino acids. CDR3 sequence reads: CSARVGTGQETQYF. In DNA, the CDR3 is TGCAGTGCTAGGGTTGGGACCGGCCAAGAGACCCAGTACTTC.

Only a few counts were recorded for this clonotype. CDR3 loop: CASSSRVDGANVLTF. In DNA, the CDR3 is TGTGCCAGCAGTTCCAGGGTGGATGGGGCCAACGTCCTGACTTTC. The V call is TRBV12-3 or TRBV12-4, the J call TRBJ2-6, with D perhaps TRBD1 (5 bases). This CDR3 region has 15 residues. Trimming cost V 4 bases and J 3 bases, with 10 bases left between them.

CDR3 bases: TGTGCCAGCACTCAATCCGGACAGGAGCTCTATGGCTACACCTTC. Translating it yields CASTQSGQELYGYTF. The chain joins TRBV12-3 or TRBV12-4 to TRBJ1-2; 7 nucleotides match TRBD1. The CDR3 spans 15 residues. Unmatched junction bases numbered 12, after V lost 7 bases and J lost 4 bases.

The chain joins TRBV29-1 to TRBJ1-1; tentatively, D is TRBD1 (6 bases). Germline CDR1 reads SQVTM; CDR2 reads ANQGSEA. With 7 bases removed from V and 3 bases from J, the gap between germline ends came to 15 bases. This CDR3 has 13 amino acids. CDR3 region: CSAGQTLYTEAFF. In DNA, the CDR3 is TGCAGCGCCGGACAGACACTTTACACTGAAGCTTTCTTT. Complete variable domain (other parts from reference TRBV29-1 and TRBJ1-1): SAVISQKPSRDICQRGTSLTIQCQVDSQVTMMFWYRQQPGQSLTLIATANQGSEATYESGFVIDKFPISRPNLTFSTLTVSNMSPEDSSIYLCSAGQTLYTEAFFGQGTRLTVV.

This clonotype showed up just a few times. The chain employs TRBV20-1 and TRBJ1-2, with no clear D. Germline V gene data show CDR1 as DFQATT and CDR2 as SNEGSKA (reference sequence). V shed 6 bases and J shed 6 bases, with 17 bases lying between them. The CDR3 runs 13 residues. The CDR3 protein is CSAPSLIPNGYTF. DNA for the CDR3: TGCAGTGCCCCGAGCTTAATACCCAATGGCTACACCTTC.

The J gene is TRBJ1-6, the V gene TRBV12-3 or TRBV12-4; the D is unclear. Trimming cost V 3 bases and J 0 bases, with 9 bases left between them. The CDR3 length is 16 residues. CDR3 sequence (DNA): TGTGCCAGCAGTTTCCACCGCAGCTCCTATAATTCACCCCTCCACTTT. Amino acid sequence: CASSFHRSSYNSPLHF.

This clonotype has ten or more counts. The chain has TRBV5-1 and TRBJ2-7; D might be TRBD1 (6 bases). Germline assignment: CDR1 SGHRS and CDR2 YFSETQ. Trimming pared 2 bases from V and 3 bases from J, leaving 12 bases between. The length of the CDR3 is 14 residues. The CDR3 DNA is TGCGCCAGCAGCTTCCGGGACACCCTCTACGAGCAGTACTTC. The encoded protein is CASSFRDTLYEQYF.

J is TRBJ1-2 and V is TRBV12-3 or TRBV12-4; a possible D gene is TRBD1 (5 bases). The CDR3 spans 14 residues. V lost 4 bases, J lost 4 bases, and 13 bases lay in between. This CDR3 is CASSSQVPIYGYTF. CDR3 DNA sequence: TGTGCCAGCAGTTCACAGGTTCCCATCTATGGCTACACCTTC.

This clonotype has just a few counts. This rearrangement joins TRBV11-2 to TRBJ2-3; D might be TRBD2 (7 bases). From germline, CDR1 is SGHAT and CDR2 FQNNGV. The CDR3 spans 16 residues. V was pared by 1 base and J by 1 base, with 12 bases between. The DNA of the CDR3 is TGTGCCAGCAGCTTAGTGTCGGGGGGCGGCACAGATACGCAGTATTTT. This sequence encodes CASSLVSGGGTDTQYF.

Many counts were recorded for this clonotype. The J gene is TRBJ1-5, the V gene TRBV4-1; 9 bases agree with TRBD1. Germline V gives CDR1 MGHRA, CDR2 YSYEKL. The V gene end was trimmed by 0 bases and the J gene end by 4 bases; junction bases not matched to a gene: 13. CDR3 length: 19 amino acids. The CDR3 nucleotides read TGCGCCAGCAGCCAAGAGCGTCCGGGACAGGGCCGCAAAAATCAGCCCCAGCATTTT. Protein sequence: CASSQERPGQGRKNQPQHF.